The T cell receptor (beta chain) under discussion was sequenced for a study of post-analysis software for immune sequencing data (dated by TCRdb to the mid-2010s). Background on the whole study: Recorded disease courses included relapsing-remitting, secondary progressive and progressive-relapsing multiple sclerosis, with some patients lacking subtype annotation. A subset of samples was prepared in parallel using single-end sample barcoding, then pooled and co-amplified after Illumina adapter ligation. The multiple sclerosis patient repertoires were compared with approximately 11 previously published healthy control repertoires from donors aged 6 to 25 years.

The CDR3 runs 18 amino acids, cysteine and phenylalanine included. Solely the CDR3 DNA is kept, with 54 bases framed from the first base. The V end gives up 3 bases and the J end 3 bases, leaving 14 bases in the junction not matched to a gene. Based on the germline V gene, the CDR1 and CDR2 sequences are MDHEN and SYDVKM. The library was made by PCR. Instrument used: Illumina HiSeq 2500. To reduce PCR and sequencing biases, unique molecular identifiers were built into the TCR beta cDNA libraries. About 500,000 cDNA molecules were obtained per 1 to 10 million input T cells, so each molecule approximated one T cell. The patient libraries were prepared and sequenced using the same protocol as the earlier healthy control dataset. Within a given batch, samples were prepared together, multiplexed and sequenced on the same HiSeq lane. Processing in the source paper ran as follows. MIGEC handled the raw barcoded reads, throwing out single-read molecular identifier groups before consensus assembly and CDR3 extraction. Clonotype tables were post-analysed with VDJtools, and diversity was normalized by down-sampling all datasets to the smallest sample size. To correct batch-related cross-sample contamination, repertoire overlap clustering matched CDR3 amino acid sequences but not nucleotide sequences. TCRdb passed the public sequencing reads through fastp at Q25 and MiXCR, retaining productive beta sequences. Every entry covers one CDR3 protein and lists the most common genes and DNA from its rows. For this entry, the V and J calls and clone size follow TCRdb and not the study's own pipeline. For this sample the table gives 450,000 or so distinct CDR3 sequences, of which roughly 46% were detected only once. Around 10% of the sample lies in the top ten.

Of note for this clonotype: Its target antigen remains unknown. The sample holds no much larger clone one base away, and base qualities are not on file.

Points the paper makes about the study in general: The control group was slightly older than the multiple sclerosis patient group. When samples were clustered directly using the F measure, samples prepared in the same batch co-clustered strongly, which prompted a batch-effect correction. Significantly lower normalized Chao1 diversity was found in multiple sclerosis patients than in controls, suggesting substantial peripheral T-cell clonal expansion. Significantly higher frequencies in patients than in controls were found for five or six TRBV segments, including TRBV5-6, TRBV5-1 and TRBV20-1.

To demonstrate the VDJtools post-analysis software, the study profiled TCR beta repertoires from the peripheral blood of approximately twelve young patients with multiple sclerosis. The patients with multiple sclerosis were children and adolescents between roughly 6 and 15 years of age. The sequenced sample consisted of blood. The chain uses TRBV28 and TRBJ2-7, and TRBD2 matches 10 of the central bases. The TCR originated in a girl aged 5-17 years with multiple sclerosis. Here is the DNA: TGTGCCAGCAGTTTTTTAGTGGTTAGCGGGAGGCTCCTCTACGAGCAGTACTTC. Its protein reads: CASSFLVVSGRLLYEQYF.